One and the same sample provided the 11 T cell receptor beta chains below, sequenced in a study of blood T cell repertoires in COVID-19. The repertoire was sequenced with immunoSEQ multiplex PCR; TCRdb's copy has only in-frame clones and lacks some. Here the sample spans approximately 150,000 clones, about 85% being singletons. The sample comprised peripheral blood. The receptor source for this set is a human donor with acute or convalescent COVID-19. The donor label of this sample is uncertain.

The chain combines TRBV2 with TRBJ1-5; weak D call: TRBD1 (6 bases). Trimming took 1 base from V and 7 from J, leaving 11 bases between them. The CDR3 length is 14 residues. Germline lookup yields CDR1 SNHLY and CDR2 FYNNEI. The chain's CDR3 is CASSEEQGWQPQHF. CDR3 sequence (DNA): TGTGCCAGCAGTGAAGAACAGGGTTGGCAGCCCCAGCATTTT.

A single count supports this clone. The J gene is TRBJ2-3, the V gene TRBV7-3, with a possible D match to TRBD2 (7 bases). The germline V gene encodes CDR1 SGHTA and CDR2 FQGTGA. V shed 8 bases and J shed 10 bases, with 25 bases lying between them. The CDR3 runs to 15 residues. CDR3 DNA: TGTGCCAGCTCCCGTGGGGGGGCTATTATATTGGCGCAGTATTTT. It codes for CASSRGGAIILAQYF.

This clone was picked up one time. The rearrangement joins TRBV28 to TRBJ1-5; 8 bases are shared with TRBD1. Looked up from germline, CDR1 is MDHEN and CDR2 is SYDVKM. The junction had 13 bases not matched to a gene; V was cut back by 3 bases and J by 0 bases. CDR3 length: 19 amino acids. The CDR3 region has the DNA TGTGCCAGCAGTTTGTCTTCGGCAGGGGGCCTAGCTAGCAATCAGCCCCAGCATTTT. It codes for CASSLSSAGGLASNQPQHF. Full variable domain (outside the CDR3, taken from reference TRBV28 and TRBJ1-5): DVKVTQSSRYLVKRTGEKVFLECVQDMDHENMFWYRQDPGLGLRLIYFSYDVKMKEKGDIPEGYSVSREKKERFSLILESASTNQTSMYLCASSLSSAGGLASNQPQHFGDGTRLSIL.

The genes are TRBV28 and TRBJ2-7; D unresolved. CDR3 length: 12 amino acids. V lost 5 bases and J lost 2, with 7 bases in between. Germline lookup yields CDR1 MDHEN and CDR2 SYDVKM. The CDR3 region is CASSPWPYEQYF. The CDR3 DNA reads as TGTGCCAGCAGTCCCTGGCCCTACGAGCAGTACTTC.

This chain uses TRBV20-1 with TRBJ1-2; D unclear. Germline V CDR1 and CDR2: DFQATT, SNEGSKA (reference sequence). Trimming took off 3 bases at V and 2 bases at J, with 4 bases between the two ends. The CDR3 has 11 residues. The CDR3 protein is CSASQNYGYTF. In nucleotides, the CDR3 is TGCAGTGCTAGCCAAAACTATGGCTACACCTTC.

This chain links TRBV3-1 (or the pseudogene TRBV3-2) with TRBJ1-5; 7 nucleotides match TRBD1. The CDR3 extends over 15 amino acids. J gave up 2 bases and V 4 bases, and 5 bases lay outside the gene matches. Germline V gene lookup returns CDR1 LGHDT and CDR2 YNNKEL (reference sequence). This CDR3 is CASSRSGTGNQPQHF. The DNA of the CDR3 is TGTGCCAGCAGCCGGTCCGGGACAGGCAATCAGCCCCAGCATTTT.

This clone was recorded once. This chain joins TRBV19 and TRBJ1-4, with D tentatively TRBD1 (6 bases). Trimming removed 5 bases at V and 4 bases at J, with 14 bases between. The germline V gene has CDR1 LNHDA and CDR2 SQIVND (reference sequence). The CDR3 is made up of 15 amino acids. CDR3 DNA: TGTGCCAGTAGTGCTTTGGACAGAGATAATGAAAAACTGTTTTTT. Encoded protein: CASSALDRDNEKLFF. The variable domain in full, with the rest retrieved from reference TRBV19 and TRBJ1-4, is DGGITQSPKYLFRKEGQNVTLSCEQNLNHDAMYWYRQDPGQGLRLIYYSQIVNDFQKGDIAEGYSVSREKKESFPLTVTSAQKNPTAFYLCASSALDRDNEKLFFGSGTQLSVL.

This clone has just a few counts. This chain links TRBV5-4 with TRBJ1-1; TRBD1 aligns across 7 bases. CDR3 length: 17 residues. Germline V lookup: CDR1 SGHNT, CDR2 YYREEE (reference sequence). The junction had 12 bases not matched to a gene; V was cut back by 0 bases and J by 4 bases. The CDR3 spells CASSLGGQRQDRTEAFF. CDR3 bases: TGTGCCAGCAGCTTGGGGGGACAGCGCCAGGATCGCACTGAAGCTTTCTTT.

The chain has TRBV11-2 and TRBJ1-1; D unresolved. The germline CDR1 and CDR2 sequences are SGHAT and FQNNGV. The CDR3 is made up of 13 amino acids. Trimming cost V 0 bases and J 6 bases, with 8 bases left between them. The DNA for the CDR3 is TGTGCCAGCAGCTTAGACACAGCCCCTGAAGCTTTCTTT. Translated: CASSLDTAPEAFF.

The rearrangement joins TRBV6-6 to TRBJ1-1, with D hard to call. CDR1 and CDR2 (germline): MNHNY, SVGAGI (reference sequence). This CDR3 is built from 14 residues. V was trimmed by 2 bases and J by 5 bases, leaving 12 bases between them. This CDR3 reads CASSYGLRETEAFF. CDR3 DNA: TGTGCCAGCAGTTACGGATTAAGGGAGACTGAAGCTTTCTTT.

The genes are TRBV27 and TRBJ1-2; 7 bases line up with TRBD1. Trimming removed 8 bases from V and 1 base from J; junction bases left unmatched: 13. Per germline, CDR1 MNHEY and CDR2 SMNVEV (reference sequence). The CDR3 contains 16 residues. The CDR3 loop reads CASGALGGAGNYGYTF. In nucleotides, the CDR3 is TGTGCCAGCGGGGCTTTAGGGGGCGCGGGTAACTATGGCTACACCTTC.